One and the same sample provided the 22 T cell receptor beta chains below, sequenced in a study of shared clonotypes between healthy human individuals. Profiled with immunoSEQ multiplex PCR; TCRdb holds only in-frame clones, not every one. Among about 510,000 clones listed, 79% were seen once. The sample comprised PBMCs. These receptors came from a woman between 40 and 50 years old in good health. Some clones in this sample may be carry-over from other donors' samples.

V is TRBV15 and J is TRBJ2-6; 8 nucleotides align to TRBD1. The CDR3 length is 15 residues. With 0 bases clipped from V and 12 bases from J, the junction kept 7 bases outside the gene matches. CDR1 LNHNV and CDR2 YYDKDF come from the germline V gene (reference sequence). CDR3 sequence: CATSRDPGQASVLTF. For the CDR3, the DNA is TGTGCCACCAGCAGAGATCCGGGACAGGCCTCCGTCCTGACTTTC. Full variable domain (rest looked up from reference TRBV15 and TRBJ2-6): DAMVIQNPRYQVTQFGKPVTLSCSQTLNHNVMYWYQQKSSQAPKLLFHYYDKDFNNEADTPDNFQSRRPNTSFCFLDIRSPGLGDTAMYLCATSRDPGQASVLTFGAGSRLTVL.

The chain links TRBV5-1 to TRBJ2-1; the D gene is possibly TRBD2 (5 bases). V was clipped by 4 bases and J by 4 bases, with 15 bases between them. CDR1 and CDR2 from the germline V gene are SGHRS and YFSETQ. CDR3 length: 15 amino acids. The CDR3 here is CASSPGLKDYNEQFF. Here the CDR3 DNA reads TGCGCCAGCAGCCCCGGACTGAAGGATTACAATGAGCAGTTCTTC.

The chain uses TRBV7-9 and TRBJ2-4; 7 nucleotides agree with TRBD2. Germline V gene lookup returns CDR1 SEHNR and CDR2 FQNEAQ (reference sequence). V lost 4 bases and J lost 3; bases outside the gene matches: 18. This CDR3 is 19 amino acids long. For the CDR3, the DNA is TGTGCCAGCAGCTGGCCCTATTGGGGGGAGGGCCGGGGCAAAAACATTCAGTACTTC. It is translated as CASSWPYWGEGRGKNIQYF. Supplemented by reference TRBV7-9 and TRBJ2-4, the full variable domain reads DTGVSQNPRHKITKRGQNVTFRCDPISEHNRLYWYRQTLGQGPEFLTYFQNEAQLEKSRLLSDRFSAERPKGSFSTLEIQRTEQGDSAMYLCASSWPYWGEGRGKNIQYFGAGTRLSVL.

This clone showed up just once. The chain combines TRBV28 with TRBJ1-2, with unresolved D. Germline CDR1 reads MDHEN; CDR2 reads SYDVKM. This CDR3 comprises 17 residues. V was cut by 6 bases and J by 0 bases, with 20 bases left in between. This chain's CDR3 is CASSPYRATTPNYGYTF. For the CDR3, the DNA is TGTGCCAGCAGCCCGTACCGGGCTACAACCCCTAACTATGGCTACACCTTC.

This clone showed up just once. Other DNA sequences in the sample encode the same CDR3. J is TRBJ2-6 and V is TRBV6-1, with D perhaps matching TRBD1 (5 bases). The V end lost 2 bases, the J end lost 1 base, and 6 bases lay between the germline ends. The CDR3 sequence is 15 residues long. CDR1 is MNHNS, CDR2 SASEGT, per germline. DNA for the CDR3: TGTGCCAGCAGTGAACAGGGATCTGGGGCCAACGTCCTGACTTTC. This gives the protein CASSEQGSGANVLTF.

This clone has only a few counts. The V call is TRBV19, the J call TRBJ2-5; 7 bases agree with TRBD2. J lost 4 bases, V lost 2 bases, and 4 bases had no gene match. In germline, CDR1 is LNHDA, CDR2 SQIVND (reference sequence). The CDR3 is made up of 14 amino acids. CDR3 loop: CASSIRAGVETQYF. CDR3 sequence (DNA): TGTGCCAGTAGTATACGGGCGGGAGTAGAGACCCAGTACTTC.

Of note for this clone: This may be a read error, as it is one base from a much larger clone. This chain's CDR3 is CASRREGPDTQYF. In DNA, the CDR3 is TGTGCCAGCAGGCGGGAGGGCCCAGATACGCAGTATTTT. The chain combines TRBV2 with TRBJ2-3; TRBD2 matches at 9 bases. J gave up 4 bases and V 6 bases, and 2 bases lay outside the gene matches. The CDR3 covers 13 residues. Germline V CDR1 and CDR2: SNHLY, FYNNEI.

The chain links TRBV6-1 to TRBJ2-7, with 8 bases lining up with TRBD1. Unmatched junction bases numbered 5, after V lost 5 bases and J lost 5 bases. This CDR3 has 13 residues. The germline gives CDR1 MNHNS, CDR2 SASEGT. Written as DNA, the CDR3 is TGTGCCAGCAGTAGGACAGGGACGGACGAGCAGTACTTC. Translated, it gives CASSRTGTDEQYF.

This clone was observed once. This rearrangement joins TRBV21-1 to TRBJ1-1; the table assigns TRBD1, which was not confirmed against the DNA. TRBV21-1 is termed a pseudogene. The CDR3 loop spans 15 amino acids. The CDR3 region has the DNA TGTGCCAGCAGCACTCCCGTGCAGGGGCCGACTGAAGCTTTCTTT. It translates to CASSTPVQGPTEAFF.

This clone was recorded only once. The V gene is TRBV28, the J gene TRBJ2-4; 9 bases agree with TRBD1. Germline V CDR1 and CDR2: MDHEN, SYDVKM. CDR3 length equals 14 residues. V lost 5 bases, J lost 7 bases, and 6 bases stayed unmatched. CDR3 coding DNA: TGTGCCAGCAGTAGGGGACAGGGTAGGAACATTCAGTACTTC. It encodes CASSRGQGRNIQYF.

This clone appeared once. This chain uses TRBV10-3 with TRBJ2-7, with TRBD1 matching 8 bases. The CDR3 has 13 residues. The V and J ends lost 10 bases and 2 bases, in that order; junction bases with no gene match: 7. The germline V gene has CDR1 ENHRY and CDR2 SYGVKD. The CDR3 reads CATTRTGPYEQYF. CDR3 in DNA: TGTGCCACAACACGGACAGGGCCCTACGAGCAGTACTTC.

The chain joins TRBV5-1 to TRBJ2-7; D possibly corresponds to TRBD1 (6 bases). The ends were cut back, 3 bases at V and 3 bases at J, with 16 bases in the middle. This CDR3 is built from 15 residues. Germline V gives CDR1 SGHRS, CDR2 YFSETQ. The CDR3 DNA is TGCGCCAGCAGCTCCCATCCCCGGGACAACTACGAGCAGTACTTC. As protein: CASSSHPRDNYEQYF.

The chain has TRBV7-9 and TRBJ1-2; TRBD1 agrees at 7 bases. CDR1 SEHNR and CDR2 FQNEAQ come from the germline V gene (reference sequence). The ends lost 8 bases at V and 4 bases at J; junction bases unmatched: 7. CDR3 length equals 13 residues. CDR3 protein: CASRQGVGYGYTF. The DNA for the CDR3 is TGTGCCAGCCGCCAGGGGGTCGGCTATGGCTACACCTTC.

The V gene is TRBV6-1, the J gene TRBJ2-3, with TRBD2 matching 16 bases. The CDR3 runs 18 residues. The junction had 4 bases not matched to a gene; V was cut back by 4 bases and J by 0 bases. Germline CDR1 reads MNHNS; CDR2 reads SASEGT. The CDR3 loop reads CASSAGTSGRVSTDTQYF. CDR3 nucleotides: TGTGCCAGCAGTGCCGGGACTAGCGGGAGGGTTAGCACAGATACGCAGTATTTT.

This clone was counted a few times. The chain employs TRBV7-3 and TRBJ2-2, with D uncertain. V gave up 5 bases and J gave up 7 bases, with 17 bases separating them. The germline gives CDR1 SGHTA, CDR2 FQGTGA. The CDR3 is 15 amino acids. CDR3 bases: TGTGCCAGCAGCCCCTACGTGGGGTTGGGCGGGGAGCTGTTTTTT. As protein: CASSPYVGLGGELFF.

This clone was recorded at least ten times. This chain joins TRBV27 and TRBJ2-1; 7 bases line up with TRBD2. The J segment lost 5 bases and the V segment lost 6 bases, leaving 7 bases of the junction unmatched. In germline, CDR1 is MNHEY, CDR2 SMNVEV (reference sequence). The CDR3 consists of 14 residues. The CDR3 sequence is CASRWDYRNNEQFF. The CDR3 bases are TGTGCCAGCAGGTGGGACTACCGTAACAATGAGCAGTTCTTC.

This clone was seen a handful of times. The rearrangement links TRBV4-1 to TRBJ1-3; TRBD1 is a possible D gene (6 bases). The CDR3 has 14 amino acids. V gave up 5 bases and J gave up 0 bases, with 8 bases separating them. Germline V gene sequence: CDR1 MGHRA, CDR2 YSYEKL. The CDR3 is CASSGQNSGNTIYF. CDR3 nucleotide sequence: TGCGCCAGCAGCGGACAGAACTCTGGAAACACCATATATTTT.

This chain connects TRBV2 to TRBJ2-1; D call uncertain. Trimming removed 4 bases at V and 2 bases at J, with 9 bases between. This CDR3 comprises 14 residues. Germline V gene sequence: CDR1 SNHLY, CDR2 FYNNEI. This CDR3 reads CASSVRLTYNEQFF. Here the CDR3 DNA reads TGTGCCAGCAGTGTCCGGCTGACCTACAATGAGCAGTTCTTC.

The chain joins TRBV18 to TRBJ1-2, with D unresolved. CDR3 length equals 13 residues. Trimming took 3 bases from V and 5 from J, leaving 10 bases between them. In germline, CDR1 is KGHSH, CDR2 LQKENI. CDR3 region: CASSPETPYGYTF. As DNA, the CDR3 is TGTGCCAGCTCACCGGAGACACCATATGGCTACACCTTC.

This chain connects TRBV7-8 to TRBJ2-2, with D unresolved. The V gene lost 2 bases and the J gene lost 6 bases, with 1 base spanning the gap. This CDR3 is 11 amino acids long. Germline V gene lookup returns CDR1 SGHVS and CDR2 FQNEAQ. This chain's CDR3 is CASSLPGELFF. CDR3 in DNA: TGTGCCAGCAGCTTACCCGGGGAGCTGTTTTTT.

The chain combines TRBV7-2 with TRBJ2-5, with D possibly TRBD2 on 5 matching bases. CDR3 length: 15 residues. V was pared by 1 base and J by 5 bases, with 14 bases between. Germline values: CDR1 SGHTA, CDR2 FQGNSA. CDR3 bases: TGTGCCAGCAGCTTAGTCCGCGGGTGGCGGGAGACCCAGTACTTC. This gives the protein CASSLVRGWRETQYF.

V and J are TRBV10-3 and TRBJ2-1; 8 positions match TRBD2. J lost 3 bases, V lost 10 bases, and 8 bases had no gene match. In germline, CDR1 is ENHRY, CDR2 SYGVKD. The CDR3 extends over 14 amino acids. The CDR3 DNA is TGTGCCAAAGCCGGGACTAGGGTCTACAATGAGCAGTTCTTC. It specifies CAKAGTRVYNEQFF.